The rows below give T cell receptor beta chains drawn from one sample of a study of T cell responses to AZD1222 COVID-19 vaccine. Sequenced by immunoSEQ multiplex PCR; TCRdb stores in-frame clones only, minus some. The repertoire has about 55,000 clones, 80% to 90% of them found once; the top ten carry approximately 14%. The sequenced sample was peripheral blood, obtained on day 0 of AZD1222 vaccination. All receptors derive from an adult in good health. Each CDR3 is given without its conserved first and last residue. D genes are given only for firm matches. The size field is filled for only some rows; it gives once, few, many or a size class.

abundance,v_gene,d_gene,CDR3aa
.,TRBV14,.,ASSQRRLNSYNEQF
.,TRBV23-1,TRBD1,ASSHARGQPNTEAF
few,TRBV9,.,ASSQSSDGTQY
few,TRBV6-6,.,ASTPRDSSSYNEQF
.,TRBV24-1,.,ATSDFSRGDQETQY
.,TRBV29-1,TRBD1,SVEGRGGPNVETQY
.,TRBV30,.,AWSALWLGRVPEAF
.,TRBV6-1,TRBD1,ASSEAWTGDYGYT
.,TRBV7-3,TRBD1,ASSLQVARGLNEQF
.,TRBV30,.,AWSVQIDQPQH
.,TRBV9,.,ASSETQNSPLH
.,TRBV30,.,AWSRDDYEQY
.,TRBV19,TRBD2,ASSLNSPGLGTDTQY
.,TRBV7-9,TRBD1,ASSDSDRATYNSPLH
.,TRBV29-1,.,SVDTGSYNEQF
.,TRBV6-5,.,ASSLDSSLIYGYT
.,TRBV5-1,TRBD1,ASSYRQGALNTEAF
.,TRBV30,.,AWSVLVGYGYT
.,TRBV28,.,ASSLGIKTAF
.,TRBV2,TRBD1,ASSLGQGNEKLF
.,TRBV3-1/TRBV3-2,.,ASRGHADSPLH
.,TRBV7-2,.,ATRRGASTDTQY
few,TRBV7-2,TRBD2,ASSLRREGYEQY
.,TRBV5-1,.,ASSLGPPNTGELF
.,TRBV6-2/TRBV6-3,.,ASSYEGQGYEQY
.,TRBV28,.,ASTTRSNQPQH
.,TRBV30,.,AWVRGVGETQY
.,TRBV11-2,.,ASIPFLDRPNYGYT
once,TRBV19,TRBD2,ASSMRGLAVREQF
.,TRBV3-1/TRBV3-2,.,ASSHAGEAF
few,TRBV9,.,ASSVQGTAGNTIY
.,TRBV14,TRBD1,ASSLQATGHEQY
.,TRBV6-5,.,ASTDYGGHDTEAF
.,TRBV18,.,ASSSGGPQETQY
.,TRBV4-1,.,ASSQDFSLGQETQY
.,TRBV7-9,TRBD2,ASSWGLAGGDTQY
.,TRBV11-2,TRBD1,ASSLDDRVGDEQF
.,TRBV6-6,TRBD2,ASRLAEAYEQY
.,TRBV19,TRBD1,ASSITGGPFNEQF
.,TRBV7-8,TRBD2,ASSLTVGGRALETQY
.,TRBV19,.,ASTRDGRGRLF
.,TRBV5-1,TRBD1,ASSFRTGGAYGYT
.,TRBV6-6,TRBD1,ASRTGTVDTGELF
.,TRBV15,.,ATSRDPSRGPGELF
.,TRBV11-2,TRBD2,ASSSLGLAVETQY
.,TRBV19,.,ASIQTTGSTEAF
.,TRBV19,.,ASSNPSYQETQY
.,TRBV4-3,.,ASSQRIATGEQF
once,TRBV5-4,TRBD2,ASSRGLAGGQSNEQF
.,TRBV21-1,.,ASSKSGVGDNEQF
.,TRBV29-1,.,SVDLGGGSYEQY
.,TRBV18,TRBD2,ASSPGLAGEQF
.,TRBV7-2,TRBD2,ASSSPSSGRAASEQF
.,TRBV7-3,.,ASSSSEGLFGGDTQY
.,TRBV14,TRBD1,ASSQVETGGLEGYT
once,TRBV9,TRBD2,ASSPPELAGVETQY
.,TRBV27,TRBD1,ASSLWQGEAKNIQY
once,TRBV5-6,.,ASSLASQGFLNTEAF
.,TRBV2,TRBD1,ASSDPGQGGTEAF
.,TRBV10-3,.,AIRGHRDYGYT